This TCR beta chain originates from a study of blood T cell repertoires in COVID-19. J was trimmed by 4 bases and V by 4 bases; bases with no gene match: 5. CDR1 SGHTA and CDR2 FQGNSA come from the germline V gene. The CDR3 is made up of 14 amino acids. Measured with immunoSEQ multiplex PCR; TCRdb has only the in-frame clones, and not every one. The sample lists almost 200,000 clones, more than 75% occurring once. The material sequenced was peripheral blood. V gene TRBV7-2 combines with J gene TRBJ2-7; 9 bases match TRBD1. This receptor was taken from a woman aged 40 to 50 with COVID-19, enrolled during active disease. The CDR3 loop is CASSSRQGGYEQYF. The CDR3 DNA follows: TGTGCCAGCAGCTCTCGACAGGGGGGTTACGAGCAGTACTTC.